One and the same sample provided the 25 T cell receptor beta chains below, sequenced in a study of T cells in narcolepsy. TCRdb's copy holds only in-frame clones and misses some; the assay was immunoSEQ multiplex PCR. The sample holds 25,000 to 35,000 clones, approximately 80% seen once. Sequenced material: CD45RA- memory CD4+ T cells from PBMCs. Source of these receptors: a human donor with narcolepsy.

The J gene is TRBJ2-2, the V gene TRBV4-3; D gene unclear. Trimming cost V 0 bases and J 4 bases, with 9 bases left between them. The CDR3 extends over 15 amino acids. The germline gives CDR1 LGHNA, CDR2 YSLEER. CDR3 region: CASSQDGRVTGELFF. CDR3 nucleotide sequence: TGCGCCAGCAGCCAAGATGGTCGAGTCACCGGGGAGCTGTTTTTT.

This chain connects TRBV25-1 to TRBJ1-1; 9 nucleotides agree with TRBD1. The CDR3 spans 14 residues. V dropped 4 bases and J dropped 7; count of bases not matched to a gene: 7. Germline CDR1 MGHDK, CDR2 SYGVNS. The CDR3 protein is CASSGDRAWGEAFF. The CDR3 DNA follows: TGTGCCAGCAGTGGGGACAGGGCCTGGGGTGAAGCTTTCTTT.

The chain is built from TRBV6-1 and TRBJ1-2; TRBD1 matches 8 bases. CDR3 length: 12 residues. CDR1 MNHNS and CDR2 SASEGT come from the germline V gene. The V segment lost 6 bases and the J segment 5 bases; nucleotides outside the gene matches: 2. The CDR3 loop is CASSRGPYGYTF. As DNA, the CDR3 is TGTGCCAGCAGCAGGGGGCCTTATGGCTACACCTTC.

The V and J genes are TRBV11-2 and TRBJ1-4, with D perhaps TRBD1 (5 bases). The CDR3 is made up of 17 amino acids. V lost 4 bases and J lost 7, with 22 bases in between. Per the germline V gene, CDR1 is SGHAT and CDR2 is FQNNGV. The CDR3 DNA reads TGTGCCAGCAGCTCGGGAGACAGCGCCCGGAGGAGTGAAAAACTGTTTTTT. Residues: CASSSGDSARRSEKLFF.

CDR3 amino acids: CASSYAGGEQYF. CDR3 DNA: TGTGCCAGCAGTTATGCGGGAGGCGAGCAGTACTTC. The chain recombines TRBV6-5 with TRBJ2-7, with 8 positions matching TRBD2. The ends lost 3 bases at V and 6 bases at J; junction bases unmatched: 1. The CDR3 is 12 amino acids. Germline-derived CDR1 and CDR2 are MNHEY and SVGAGI.

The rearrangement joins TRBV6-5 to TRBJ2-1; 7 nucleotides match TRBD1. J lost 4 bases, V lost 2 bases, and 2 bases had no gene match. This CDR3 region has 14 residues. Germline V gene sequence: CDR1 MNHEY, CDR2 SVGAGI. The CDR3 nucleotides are TGTGCCAGCAGTTACGGGACAGATTACAATGAGCAGTTCTTC. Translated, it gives CASSYGTDYNEQFF.

The CDR3 loop is CASSLAGQVDYEQYF. In nucleotides, the CDR3 is TGTGCCAGCAGCTTAGCGGGGCAGGTTGACTACGAGCAGTACTTC. The chain joins TRBV13 to TRBJ2-7; D may match TRBD1 or TRBD2 (5 bases each). The CDR3 sequence is 15 residues long. The V end lost 1 base, the J end lost 3 bases, and 13 bases lay between the germline ends. Germline V CDR1 and CDR2: PRHDT, FYEKMQ (reference sequence).

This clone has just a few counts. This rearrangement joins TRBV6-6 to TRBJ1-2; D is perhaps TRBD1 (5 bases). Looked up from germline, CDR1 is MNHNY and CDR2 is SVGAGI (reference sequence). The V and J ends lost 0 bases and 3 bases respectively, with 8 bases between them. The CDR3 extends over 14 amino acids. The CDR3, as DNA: TGTGCCAGCAGTTACTCGCTGACAGACTATGGCTACACCTTC. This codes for CASSYSLTDYGYTF.

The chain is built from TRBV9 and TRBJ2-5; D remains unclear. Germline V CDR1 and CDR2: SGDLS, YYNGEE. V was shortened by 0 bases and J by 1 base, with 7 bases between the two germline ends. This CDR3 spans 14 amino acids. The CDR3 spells CASSVAVTQETQYF. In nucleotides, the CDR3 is TGTGCCAGCAGCGTAGCGGTAACCCAAGAGACCCAGTACTTC.

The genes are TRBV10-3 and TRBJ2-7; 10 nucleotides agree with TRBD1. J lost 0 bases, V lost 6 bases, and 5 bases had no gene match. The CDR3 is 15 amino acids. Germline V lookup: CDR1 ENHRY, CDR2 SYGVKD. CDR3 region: CAIRGTGEGSYEQYF. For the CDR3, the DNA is TGTGCCATCAGGGGGACAGGGGAAGGCTCCTACGAGCAGTACTTC.

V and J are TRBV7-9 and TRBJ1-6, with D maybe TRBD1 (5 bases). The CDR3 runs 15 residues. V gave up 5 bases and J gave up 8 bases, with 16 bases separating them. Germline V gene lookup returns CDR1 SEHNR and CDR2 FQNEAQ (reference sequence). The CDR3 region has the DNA TGTGCCAGCAGCCTCGGTGGGGCCGCCTATTCACCCCTCCACTTT. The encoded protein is CASSLGGAAYSPLHF.

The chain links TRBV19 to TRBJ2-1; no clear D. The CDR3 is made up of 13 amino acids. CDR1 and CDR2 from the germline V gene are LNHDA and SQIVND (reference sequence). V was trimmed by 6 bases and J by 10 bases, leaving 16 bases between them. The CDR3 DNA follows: TGTGCCAGTAGCTCTAGTCGTCTAGGGGAGCAGTTCTTC. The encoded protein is CASSSSRLGEQFF.

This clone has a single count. CDR3 in DNA: TGTGCCAGCAGCGGGAAACAGGGGCAGACTGAAGCTTTCTTT. Translated, it gives CASSGKQGQTEAFF. This sequence joins TRBV5-5 and TRBJ1-1; 7 positions match TRBD1. The length of the CDR3 is 14 residues. CDR1 and CDR2 from the germline V gene are SGHKS and YYEKEE (reference sequence). J was trimmed by 5 bases and V by 4 bases; bases with no gene match: 8.

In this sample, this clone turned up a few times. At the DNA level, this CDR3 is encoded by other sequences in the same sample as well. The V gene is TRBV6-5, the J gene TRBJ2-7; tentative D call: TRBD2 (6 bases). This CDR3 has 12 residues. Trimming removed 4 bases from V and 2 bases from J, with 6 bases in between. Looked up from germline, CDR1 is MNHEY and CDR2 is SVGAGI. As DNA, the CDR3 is TGTGCCAGCAGTTCGGGGGCCTACGAGCAGTACTTC. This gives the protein CASSSGAYEQYF.

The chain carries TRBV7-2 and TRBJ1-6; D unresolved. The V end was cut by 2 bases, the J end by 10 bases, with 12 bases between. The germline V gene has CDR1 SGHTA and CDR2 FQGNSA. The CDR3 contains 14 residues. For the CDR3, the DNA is TGTGCCAGCAGCTTACTTCAGGCCCGGTCACCCCTCCACTTT. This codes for CASSLLQARSPLHF.

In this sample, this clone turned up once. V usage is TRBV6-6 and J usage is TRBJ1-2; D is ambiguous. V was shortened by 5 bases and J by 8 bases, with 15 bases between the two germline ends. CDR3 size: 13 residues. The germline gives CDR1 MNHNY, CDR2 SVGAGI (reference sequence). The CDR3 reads CASSTDAVMGYTF. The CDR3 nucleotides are TGTGCCAGCAGTACGGACGCTGTAATGGGCTACACCTTC.

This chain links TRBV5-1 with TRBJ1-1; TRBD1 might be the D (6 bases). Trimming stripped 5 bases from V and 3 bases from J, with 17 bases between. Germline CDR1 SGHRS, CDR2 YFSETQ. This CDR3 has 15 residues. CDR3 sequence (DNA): TGCGCCAGCAGACAACAGGGTGCAAGGGACACTGAAGCTTTCTTT. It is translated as CASRQQGARDTEAFF.

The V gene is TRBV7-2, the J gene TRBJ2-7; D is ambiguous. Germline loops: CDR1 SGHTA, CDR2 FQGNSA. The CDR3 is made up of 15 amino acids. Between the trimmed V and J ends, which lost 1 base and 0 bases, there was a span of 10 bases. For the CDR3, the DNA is TGTGCCAGCAGCTTAGATCACGGGCGCTCCTACGAGCAGTACTTC. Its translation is CASSLDHGRSYEQYF. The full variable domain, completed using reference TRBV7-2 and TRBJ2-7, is GAGVSQSPSNKVTEKGKDVELRCDPISGHTALYWYRQSLGQGLEFLIYFQGNSAPDKSGLPSDRFSAERTGGSVSTLTIQRTQQEDSAVYLCASSLDHGRSYEQYFGPGTRLTVT.

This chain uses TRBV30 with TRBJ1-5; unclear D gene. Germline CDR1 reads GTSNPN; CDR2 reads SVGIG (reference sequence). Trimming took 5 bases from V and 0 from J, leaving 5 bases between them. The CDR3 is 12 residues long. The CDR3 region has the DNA TGTGCCTGGGGAGGTAGCAATCAGCCCCAGCATTTT. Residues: CAWGGSNQPQHF.

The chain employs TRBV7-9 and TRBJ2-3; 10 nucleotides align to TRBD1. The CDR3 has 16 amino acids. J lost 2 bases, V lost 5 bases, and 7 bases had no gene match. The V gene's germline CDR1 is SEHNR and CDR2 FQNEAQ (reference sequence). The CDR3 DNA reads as TGTGCCAGCAGCCGGGACAGGGGATGGGACACAGATACGCAGTATTTT. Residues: CASSRDRGWDTDTQYF.

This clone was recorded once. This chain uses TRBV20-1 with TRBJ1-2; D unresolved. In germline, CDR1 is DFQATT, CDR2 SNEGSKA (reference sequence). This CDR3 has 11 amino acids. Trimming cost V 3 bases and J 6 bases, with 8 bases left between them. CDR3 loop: CSASLGNGYTF. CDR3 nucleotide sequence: TGCAGTGCTAGTCTCGGGAATGGCTACACCTTC.

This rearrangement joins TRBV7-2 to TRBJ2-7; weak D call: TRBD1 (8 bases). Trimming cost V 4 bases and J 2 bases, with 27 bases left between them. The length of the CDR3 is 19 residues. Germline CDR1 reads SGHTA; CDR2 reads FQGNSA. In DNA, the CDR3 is TGTGCCAGCAGCTCCAGGGGGGGACAGGCCGACTCAAGGACCTACGAGCAGTACTTC. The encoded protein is CASSSRGGQADSRTYEQYF.

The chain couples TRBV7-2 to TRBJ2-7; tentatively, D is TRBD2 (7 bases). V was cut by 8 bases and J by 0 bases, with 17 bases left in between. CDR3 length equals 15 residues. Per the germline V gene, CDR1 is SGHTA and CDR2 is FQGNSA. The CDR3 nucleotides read TGTGCCAGCGGGCTTCGGGGGGCAAGCTCCTACGAGCAGTACTTC. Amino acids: CASGLRGASSYEQYF.

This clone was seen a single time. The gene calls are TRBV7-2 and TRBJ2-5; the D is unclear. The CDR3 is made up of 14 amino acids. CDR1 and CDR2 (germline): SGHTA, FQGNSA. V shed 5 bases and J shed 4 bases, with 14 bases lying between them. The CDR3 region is CASSPLGRGETQYF. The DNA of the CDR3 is TGTGCCAGCAGCCCCCTGGGCCGCGGAGAGACCCAGTACTTC.

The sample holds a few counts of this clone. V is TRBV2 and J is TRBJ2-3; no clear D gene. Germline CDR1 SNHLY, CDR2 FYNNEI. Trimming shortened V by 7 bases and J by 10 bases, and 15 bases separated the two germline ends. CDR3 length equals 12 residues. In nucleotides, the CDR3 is TGTGCCAGCACCGATGGCGCGGTCCCGCAGTATTTT. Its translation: CASTDGAVPQYF.